The 10 T cell receptor beta chains given below trace back to one sample, sequenced in a study of regulatory T cells in long-lasting Graves disease. Sample time point: persistent/refractory GD, antithyroid drugs over 5 years with positive TRAb. Isolated PBMC RNA provided the starting material for the TCR library. Researchers made TCR beta libraries by using iRepertoire HTBI primers and running Arm-PCR on CDR3 regions. MiXCR, run by TCRdb on the multiplex PCR reads, gives a single entry per CDR3 protein. The sample has around 450,000 distinct CDR3 sequences, about a fifth seen once. Sequencing was performed on peripheral blood mononuclear cells (PBMCs), taken when the disease was refractory, from a patient treated with antithyroid drugs. The receptor set was obtained from a female donor with Graves disease.

Many counts were recorded for this clonotype. The chain recombines TRBV12-3 or TRBV12-4 with TRBJ2-5; D is perhaps TRBD2 (5 bases). V lost 6 bases and J lost 4, with 15 bases in between. The CDR3 has 14 amino acids. CDR3 nucleotide sequence: TGTGCCAGCAGGCCGGACTTTTTTCCAGAGACCCAGTACTTC. As protein: CASRPDFFPETQYF.

The rearrangement joins TRBV2 to TRBJ2-3; D unclear. The germline V gene encodes CDR1 SNHLY and CDR2 FYNNEI. This CDR3 comprises 12 residues. Deletions cut 6 bases from V and 2 bases from J, with 6 bases between. The CDR3 DNA reads TGTGCCAGCAGGGTTACCACAGATACGCAGTATTTT. Protein sequence: CASRVTTDTQYF.

The table lists this clonotype with many counts. V gene TRBV12-3 or TRBV12-4 combines with J gene TRBJ2-2, with 7 nucleotides matching TRBD1. The length of the CDR3 is 16 residues. The V gene end was trimmed by 5 bases and the J gene end by 0 bases; junction bases not matched to a gene: 6. In nucleotides, the CDR3 is TGTGCCAGCAGTGATCGGACAGGACCGAACACCGGGGAGCTGTTTTTT. It codes for CASSDRTGPNTGELFF.

The chain couples TRBV5-1 to TRBJ1-2; no clear D gene. Germline CDR1 and CDR2: SGHRS and YFSETQ. CDR3 length: 16 residues. V was pared by 0 bases and J by 3 bases, with 15 bases between. CDR3 bases: TGCGCCAGCAGCTTGGGCCAGGCGGTAAATTACTATGGCTACACCTTC. Translation: CASSLGQAVNYYGYTF.

The chain links TRBV2 to TRBJ1-4; the D gene is possibly TRBD1 (5 bases). Germline lookup yields CDR1 SNHLY and CDR2 FYNNEI. This CDR3 is 15 amino acids long. V lost 3 bases and J 10 bases, leaving 18 bases between the germline ends. CDR3 sequence reads: CASSEDPSSQGKLFF. CDR3 coding DNA: TGTGCCAGCAGTGAGGACCCGTCCTCCCAGGGAAAACTGTTTTTT.

This clonotype was counted between two and nine times. The gene calls are TRBV15 and TRBJ1-5; D is possibly TRBD1 (5 bases). The V gene's germline CDR1 is LNHNV and CDR2 YYDKDF (reference sequence). The CDR3 is 15 residues long. Trimming cost V 3 bases and J 2 bases, with 11 bases left between them. The CDR3 sequence is CATSSRRGGNQPQHF. The CDR3 coding sequence is TGTGCCACCAGCAGTAGGAGGGGAGGCAATCAGCCCCAGCATTTT.

This clonotype was found a few times. For the CDR3, the DNA is TGTGCCAGTAGCTCAGATGGGGGGGGGCCTCAGGAGACCCAGTACTTC. Protein sequence: CASSSDGGGPQETQYF. The J gene is TRBJ2-5, the V gene TRBV19; the D gene is possibly TRBD2 (7 bases). The V and J ends lost 6 bases and 5 bases respectively, with 22 bases between them. The CDR3 is made up of 16 amino acids. Germline CDR1 reads LNHDA; CDR2 reads SQIVND (reference sequence).

In the case of this clonotype: A read error is possible here, since a much larger clone lies one base away. This rearrangement joins TRBV6-5 to TRBJ2-7; a possible D gene is TRBD2 (6 bases). CDR1 and CDR2 (germline): MNHEY, SVGAGI. V was pared by 0 bases and J by 7 bases, with 19 bases between. The CDR3 totals 16 residues. CDR3 sequence reads: CASSYSAGPTKGEQYF. The CDR3 nucleotides are TGTGCCAGCAGTTACTCCGCGGGACCCACTAAAGGGGAGCAGTACTTC.

The CDR3 protein is CASSLAPGDIKEQYF. CDR3 DNA sequence: TGTGCCAGCAGTTTAGCCCCCGGGGACATTAAAGAGCAGTACTTC. The chain carries TRBV28 and TRBJ2-7, with D possibly TRBD1 on 6 matching bases. The length of the CDR3 is 15 residues. Trimming took off 2 bases at V and 7 bases at J, with 18 bases between the two ends. Germline V gene sequence: CDR1 MDHEN, CDR2 SYDVKM.

The sample holds many counts of this clonotype. V gene TRBV7-2 combines with J gene TRBJ2-2; 12 bases agree with TRBD2. This CDR3 is 19 amino acids long. Trimming cost V 2 bases and J 3 bases; bases outside gene matches: 10. Germline CDR1 is SGHTA and CDR2 is FQGNSA. The CDR3 region is CASSLPERRLAGDTGELFF. DNA of the CDR3: TGTGCCAGCAGCTTACCCGAGCGCCGACTAGCGGGAGACACCGGGGAGCTGTTTTTT.